This record covers a single T cell receptor (beta chain). This sample was included in a study of blood T cell repertoires in COVID-19. Across the whole study: Specimens from acute and convalescent COVID-19 originated in the United States, Italy and Spain. The cDNA or gDNA used as material had been derived from T cells, B-cell-depleted T cells, or PBMCs.

Patients of the Seattle cohort, enrolled during active infection, were followed longitudinally. Study processing details: Amplification of reference gene primers was used by the study to estimate nucleated cell counts. The protocol was immunoSEQ multiplex PCR, while the TCRdb copy is restricted to in-frame clones and leaves out a portion. Clonal size and the V and J genes are those of that table, whereas D and trimming came from the DNA. The table records about 500,000 clones, roughly 89% of them present only once. Deletions cut 4 bases from V and 2 bases from J, with 11 bases between. The germline gives CDR1 SEHNR, CDR2 FQNEAQ (reference sequence). The CDR3 has 14 residues.

The sequenced material came from peripheral blood. This TCR came from a man between 18 and 29 years old with COVID-19, enrolled during active disease. The chain employs TRBV7-9 and TRBJ2-5; D is possibly TRBD2 (5 bases). The CDR3 bases are TGTGCCAGCAGCTCTGGAGGACCACAAGAGACCCAGTACTTC. Encoded protein: CASSSGGPQETQYF.